The rows below give T cell receptor beta chains drawn from one sample of a study of T cell repertoires in cytomegalovirus infection. MiXCR was run by TCRdb on the reads, yielding one entry per CDR3 protein. The sample holds some 700,000 distinct CDR3 sequences, about 30% seen once. No antigens are known for them. The sample was cultured PBMCs, taken from culture after CMV antigen stimulation. The receptors were gathered from a human donor in good health (CMV status not recorded). Some clones in this sample may be carry-over from other donors' samples. Each CDR3 is given with its conserved first and last residue. Each record gives: CDR3 DNA, CDR3 protein, D gene, J gene, clone size, V gene. The D gene is left open where the match is weak. Only part of the rows carry a size: once, few, many, or a class if the clone is expanded.

cdr3_nt: TGTGCCAGCATCCGCGGGACCCACGGATCGGAGACCCAGTACTTC
cdr3_aa: CASIRGTHGSETQYF
d_call: .
j_call: TRBJ2-5
clone_size: few
v_call: TRBV7-2

cdr3_nt: TGTGCCACCCTGGCATTGGACCAGCCCCAGCATTTT
cdr3_aa: CATLALDQPQHF
d_call: .
j_call: TRBJ1-5
clone_size: few
v_call: TRBV6-1

cdr3_nt: TGTGCCAGCAGTTCTCTTCACCCCCGCTACAATGAGCAGTTCTTC
cdr3_aa: CASSSLHPRYNEQFF
d_call: .
j_call: TRBJ2-1
clone_size: .
v_call: TRBV7-2

cdr3_nt: TGTGCCAGCAGCTTAGAGGGGCCCCTCGATGAGCAGTTCTTC
cdr3_aa: CASSLEGPLDEQFF
d_call: .
j_call: TRBJ2-1
clone_size: few
v_call: TRBV7-2

cdr3_nt: TGTGCCAGCAGTTTACGGCGACCAGTGGGCACTGAAGCTTTCTTT
cdr3_aa: CASSLRRPVGTEAFF
d_call: .
j_call: TRBJ1-1
clone_size: .
v_call: TRBV12-3/TRBV12-4

cdr3_nt: TGTGCCAGCAGCTTAGAGTGGAGACACTCTAATTCACCCCTCCACTTT
cdr3_aa: CASSLEWRHSNSPLHF
d_call: .
j_call: TRBJ1-6
clone_size: many
v_call: TRBV7-2

cdr3_nt: TGTGCCACCAGTGACCCTAGCGGGATGCTGGCGTTCTTC
cdr3_aa: CATSDPSGMLAFF
d_call: TRBD2
j_call: TRBJ2-1
clone_size: .
v_call: TRBV24-1

cdr3_nt: TGTGCCAGCAGTTACCGAGTGTCCCTTTGGCAGTTCTTC
cdr3_aa: CASSYRVSLWQFF
d_call: .
j_call: TRBJ2-1
clone_size: once
v_call: TRBV6-6

cdr3_nt: TGTGCCAGCAGCTTAGCGTTCGTAACCGGGACAGGGATCTACGAGCAGTACTTC
cdr3_aa: CASSLAFVTGTGIYEQYF
d_call: TRBD1
j_call: TRBJ2-7
clone_size: many
v_call: TRBV7-8

cdr3_nt: TGTGCTAGTGGTTTGGTATTGGGACAGGGGTCCCATGAGCAGTTCTTC
cdr3_aa: CASGLVLGQGSHEQFF
d_call: TRBD1
j_call: TRBJ2-1
clone_size: .
v_call: TRBV12-5

cdr3_nt: TGTGCCAGCAGAACGGACAGGGTGGGAGAAAAACTGTTTTTT
cdr3_aa: CASRTDRVGEKLFF
d_call: TRBD1
j_call: TRBJ1-4
clone_size: few
v_call: TRBV2

cdr3_nt: TGCGCCAGCAGCCAAGTCGGGAGGAATGAGCAGTTCTTC
cdr3_aa: CASSQVGRNEQFF
d_call: TRBD2
j_call: TRBJ2-1
clone_size: few
v_call: TRBV4-3

cdr3_nt: TGTGCCAGCAGCTCCGGACAGGGGACGGACACTGAAGCTTTCTTT
cdr3_aa: CASSSGQGTDTEAFF
d_call: TRBD1
j_call: TRBJ1-1
clone_size: .
v_call: TRBV7-6

cdr3_nt: TGTGCCTGGTCGAGGACCATCGTGGGAGATACGCAGTATTTT
cdr3_aa: CAWSRTIVGDTQYF
d_call: .
j_call: TRBJ2-3
clone_size: few
v_call: TRBV30

cdr3_nt: TGCGCCAGCAGTCCCCGTAGGCGACAGGGAGATACTGAAGCTTTCTTT
cdr3_aa: CASSPRRRQGDTEAFF
d_call: TRBD1
j_call: TRBJ1-1
clone_size: .
v_call: TRBV5-1

cdr3_nt: TGCAGTGCTAGAAGCCGGACAGGGGGCGACAATCAGCCCCAGCATTTT
cdr3_aa: CSARSRTGGDNQPQHF
d_call: TRBD1
j_call: TRBJ1-5
clone_size: .
v_call: TRBV20-1

cdr3_nt: TGCGCCAGCAGCCAAAGCTTAGTAGAGCCCCTCTATTACGAGCAGTACTTC
cdr3_aa: CASSQSLVEPLYYEQYF
d_call: .
j_call: TRBJ2-7
clone_size: few
v_call: TRBV4-1